This entry lists 28 T cell receptor beta chains sequenced from one sample in a study of Ad26.COV2.S vaccination and SARS-CoV-2 variants. Profiling relied on immunoSEQ multiplex PCR, and the TCRdb table lists in-frame clones only, not all of them. The table records hundreds of thousands of clones, about 86% of them present only once. Noted treatment: 15 to 20 received Ad26.COV2.S at low or high dose, single or two shots; about 5 received placebo; per-sample allocation not given. After the first vaccine or placebo injection, samples were drawn on day 63. This specimen consisted of peripheral blood, obtained in a trial of Ad26.COV2.S vaccine versus placebo. Receptors originate from a person between 18 and 60 years old who received the Ad26.COV2.S COVID-19 vaccine or a placebo.

This clone was seen more than once but under ten times. The chain has TRBV7-8 and TRBJ2-5; 10 bases agree with TRBD2. Germline V gene data show CDR1 as SGHVS and CDR2 as FQNEAQ. The V gene end was trimmed by 5 bases and the J gene end by 4 bases; junction bases not matched to a gene: 10. The CDR3 length is 16 residues. CDR3 in amino acids: CASSRSGGAGRETQYF. The CDR3 DNA follows: TGTGCCAGCAGCCGGAGCGGGGGGGCCGGGAGAGAGACCCAGTACTTC.

The rearrangement uses TRBV7-2 and TRBJ2-7; possible D gene TRBD1, 6 bases. From germline, CDR1 is SGHTA and CDR2 FQGNSA. V shed 8 bases and J shed 11 bases, with 19 bases lying between them. This CDR3 is 12 amino acids long. The CDR3 nucleotides are TGTGCCAGCGAGTCAGGGGTAGGTTGGAAGTACTTC. Protein: CASESGVGWKYF.

This clone has more than one count but fewer than ten. V and J are TRBV30 and TRBJ1-3; D call uncertain. CDR1 is GTSNPN, CDR2 SVGIG, per germline (reference sequence). The CDR3 runs 13 residues. Trimming cost V 1 base and J 3 bases, with 7 bases left between them. CDR3 sequence (DNA): TGTGCCTGGAGTGGCGGCAATGGAAACACCATATATTTT. Protein sequence: CAWSGGNGNTIYF. Together with reference TRBV30 and TRBJ1-3, the CDR3 gives the full variable domain: SQTIHQWPATLVQPVGSPLSLECTVEGTSNPNLYWYRQAAGRGLQLLFYSVGIGQISSEVPQNLSASRPQDRQFILSSKKLLLSDSGFYLCAWSGGNGNTIYFGEGSWLTVV.

This clone showed up just once. V is TRBV18 and J is TRBJ2-5; the D call may be TRBD1 or TRBD2 (5 bases each). The V end lost 3 bases, the J end lost 3 bases, and 14 bases lay between the germline ends. Germline CDR1 and CDR2: KGHSH and LQKENI. The length of the CDR3 is 15 residues. The chain's CDR3 is CASSPRGLEKETQYF. The CDR3 DNA is TGTGCCAGCTCACCCCGGGGCCTAGAGAAAGAGACCCAGTACTTC. The full variable domain, with the rest looked up from reference TRBV18 and TRBJ2-5, is NAGVMQNPRHLVRRRGQEARLRCSPMKGHSHVYWYRQLPEEGLKFMVYLQKENIIDESGMPKERFSAEFPKEGPSILRIQQVVRGDSAAYFCASSPRGLEKETQYFGPGTRLLVL.

The chain recombines TRBV19 with TRBJ1-2, with D tentatively TRBD1 (5 bases). The germline V gene has CDR1 LNHDA and CDR2 SQIVND (reference sequence). CDR3 size: 16 residues. V lost 1 base and J 8 bases, leaving 20 bases between the germline ends. This CDR3 reads CASSIGVEDNLGGYTF. CDR3 nucleotide sequence: TGTGCCAGTAGTATAGGGGTCGAGGACAACTTGGGAGGCTACACCTTC.

The chain recombines TRBV5-1 with TRBJ2-3; D remains unclear. V was cut by 6 bases and J by 5 bases, with 10 bases left in between. CDR1 is SGHRS, CDR2 YFSETQ, per germline. The length of the CDR3 is 12 residues. The CDR3 sequence: CASNENRDTQYF. The DNA of the CDR3 is TGCGCCAGCAATGAAAACAGAGATACGCAGTATTTT.

This clone was found once. The chain couples TRBV27 to TRBJ2-3; D unclear. CDR1 MNHEY and CDR2 SMNVEV come from the germline V gene (reference sequence). CDR3 length equals 15 residues. The germline V and J ends were trimmed by 7 bases and 0 bases, with 14 bases remaining between them. The CDR3 DNA reads TGTGCCAGCAAACGCGACCGAATAAGCACAGATACGCAGTATTTT. Translating gives CASKRDRISTDTQYF.

The chain carries TRBV2 and TRBJ1-2; 10 nucleotides align to TRBD1. Germline lookup yields CDR1 SNHLY and CDR2 FYNNEI. Trimming took 4 bases from V and 0 from J; bases not matched to a gene: 11. This CDR3 has 18 residues. This CDR3 reads CASSAYFYGTGANYGYTF. As DNA, the CDR3 is TGTGCCAGCAGTGCCTACTTCTATGGGACAGGGGCTAACTATGGCTACACCTTC.

The J gene is TRBJ1-5, the V gene TRBV7-8, with D uncertain. V lost 4 bases and J 0 bases, leaving 10 bases between the germline ends. The CDR3 spans 15 residues. Germline CDR1 and CDR2: SGHVS and FQNEAQ. The CDR3, as DNA: TGTGCCAGCAGCTGGGGTAGTAATAGCAATCAGCCCCAGCATTTT. Amino acids: CASSWGSNSNQPQHF.

This chain uses TRBV18 with TRBJ2-7; D unresolved. V was shortened by 4 bases and J by 6 bases, with 16 bases between the two germline ends. CDR3 length equals 14 residues. Per germline, CDR1 KGHSH and CDR2 LQKENI. The CDR3 DNA is TGTGCCAGCTCACTAAGGGCAGACCCGGGCGAGCAGTACTTC. As protein: CASSLRADPGEQYF.

Concerning this clone: At one boundary the junction diverges from the germline segment, which might be a read error. The J gene is TRBJ1-3, the V gene TRBV3-1 (or the pseudogene TRBV3-2); 9 bases agree with TRBD1. The CDR3 loop spans 15 amino acids. The V gene's germline CDR1 is LGHDT and CDR2 YNNKEL (reference sequence). Here the CDR3 reads CASSKDRGSGNTIYF. CDR3 nucleotides: TGTGCCAGCAGCAAAGACAGGGGGTCCGGAAACACCATATATTTT.

This chain joins TRBV24-1 and TRBJ2-2; D may be TRBD1 (6 bases). V was pared by 0 bases and J by 2 bases, with 9 bases between. The CDR3 length is 16 residues. Germline V gives CDR1 KGHDR, CDR2 SFDVKD. The DNA for the CDR3 is TGTGCCACCAGTGATTTGGGACAGAGAAACACCGGGGAGCTGTTTTTT. Amino acid sequence: CATSDLGQRNTGELFF.

This clone was counted a few times. The chain recombines TRBV27 with TRBJ1-5, with D hard to call. CDR3 size: 15 residues. Trimming pared 2 bases from V and 5 bases from J, leaving 13 bases between. CDR1 is MNHEY and CDR2 is SMNVEV in the germline V gene (reference sequence). The DNA for the CDR3 is TGTGCCAGCAGTTTAGCGGGGAGGGAAGATCAGCCCCAGCATTTT. This sequence encodes CASSLAGREDQPQHF.

Written as DNA, the CDR3 is TGTGCCAGTAGTATAGATTACACAGGGAATTCACCCCTCCACTTT. It yields the protein CASSIDYTGNSPLHF. The V gene is TRBV19, the J gene TRBJ1-6; TRBD1 is a possible D gene (6 bases). The germline V gene has CDR1 LNHDA and CDR2 SQIVND (reference sequence). Trimming took off 0 bases at V and 7 bases at J, with 10 bases between the two ends. The CDR3 spans 15 residues.

The J gene is TRBJ1-1, the V gene TRBV28, with D tentatively TRBD1 (6 bases). Germline CDR1 is MDHEN and CDR2 is SYDVKM. The CDR3 has 13 amino acids. The V gene lost 5 bases and the J gene lost 7 bases, with 14 bases spanning the gap. CDR3 loop: CASSAQGYSEAFF. CDR3 bases: TGTGCCAGCAGTGCTCAGGGGTATAGTGAAGCTTTCTTT.

Concerning this clone: The junction differs from germline at one of its ends, possibly a read error. Other DNA sequences within the sample encode an identical CDR3. The chain couples TRBV24-1 to TRBJ2-5; possibly TRBD1 for D (6 bases). The CDR3 is 19 amino acids. CDR1 and CDR2 from the germline V gene are KGHDR and SFDVKD. This CDR3 reads CATSDFGRGRGWGVETQYF. DNA for the CDR3: TGTGCCACTAGTGATTTTGGCAGGGGAAGAGGCTGGGGCGTAGAGACCCAGTACTTC.

This clone was counted at least ten times. The chain links TRBV4-1 to TRBJ2-3; a weak D match, TRBD2 (5 bases). CDR1 MGHRA and CDR2 YSYEKL come from the germline V gene. The CDR3 runs 17 residues. V was pared by 3 bases and J by 2 bases, with 18 bases between. CDR3 loop: CASSQGVIADFTDTQYF. The CDR3 nucleotides are TGCGCCAGCAGCCAGGGAGTAATAGCCGACTTCACAGATACGCAGTATTTT.

J is TRBJ2-7 and V is TRBV13, with D perhaps given as TRBD1 or TRBD2 (5 bases each). The CDR3 is made up of 15 amino acids. Trimming took 3 bases from V and 0 from J, leaving 12 bases between them. The V gene's germline CDR1 is PRHDT and CDR2 FYEKMQ (reference sequence). The CDR3 sequence is CASSLFRDASYEQYF. The CDR3 DNA follows: TGTGCCAGCAGCTTGTTTCGGGACGCCTCCTACGAGCAGTACTTC.

V is TRBV3-1 (or the pseudogene TRBV3-2) and J is TRBJ2-1, with 8 bases fitting TRBD2. The CDR3 sequence is 16 residues long. CDR1 is LGHDT and CDR2 is YNNKEL in the germline V gene (reference sequence). V lost 0 bases, J lost 4 bases, and 5 bases stayed unmatched. As DNA, the CDR3 is TGTGCCAGCAGCCAAGAGTTAGCGGGACTATACAATGAGCAGTTCTTC. It encodes CASSQELAGLYNEQFF.

The chain carries TRBV28 and TRBJ1-6; TRBD1 matches at 10 bases. Germline CDR1 reads MDHEN; CDR2 reads SYDVKM. This CDR3 is built from 15 residues. Germline trimming cut 7 bases from V and 4 bases from J; bases unmatched to any gene: 4. CDR3: CASIPGQGYNSPLHF. Here the CDR3 DNA reads TGTGCCAGCATCCCGGGACAGGGGTATAATTCACCCCTCCACTTT.

The J gene is TRBJ1-2, the V gene TRBV7-2; 7 bases agree with TRBD1. CDR1 is SGHTA and CDR2 is FQGNSA in the germline V gene. The CDR3 is made up of 15 amino acids. J lost 4 bases, V lost 4 bases, and 9 bases had no gene match. The CDR3: CASSSRDRMFYGYTF. Written as DNA, the CDR3 is TGTGCCAGCAGCTCAAGGGACAGAATGTTCTATGGCTACACCTTC. Supplemented by reference TRBV7-2 and TRBJ1-2, the full variable domain reads GAGVSQSPSNKVTEKGKDVELRCDPISGHTALYWYRQSLGQGLEFLIYFQGNSAPDKSGLPSDRFSAERTGGSVSTLTIQRTQQEDSAVYLCASSSRDRMFYGYTFGSGTRLTVV.

V is TRBV3-1 (or the pseudogene TRBV3-2) and J is TRBJ2-2; D may be TRBD2 (6 bases). Germline V gene sequence: CDR1 LGHDT, CDR2 YNNKEL (reference sequence). The CDR3 totals 17 residues. Trimming shortened V by 1 base and J by 6 bases, and 18 bases separated the two germline ends. The CDR3 nucleotides are TGTGCCAGCAGCCAAGTTCCGGGACTCAAGGTTGCCGGGGAGCTGTTTTTT. Translation gives CASSQVPGLKVAGELFF.

DNA of the CDR3: TGTGCCAGCAGCCAAGTTCCCAGTTACGAGCAGTACTTC. This gives the protein CASSQVPSYEQYF. This chain connects TRBV14 to TRBJ2-7; D ambiguous. This CDR3 has 13 residues. Trimming pared 1 base from V and 4 bases from J, leaving 8 bases between. Per the germline V gene, CDR1 is SGHDN and CDR2 is FVKESK.

The rearrangement joins TRBV28 to TRBJ1-2; no definite D call. Germline loops: CDR1 MDHEN, CDR2 SYDVKM. The CDR3 runs 14 residues. Trimming removed 5 bases at V and 8 bases at J, with 18 bases between. Here the CDR3 reads CASSPPRGSVGYTF. The CDR3 DNA follows: TGTGCCAGCAGTCCCCCTCGAGGGAGTGTCGGCTACACCTTC.

The chain combines TRBV6-1 with TRBJ1-2; a weak D match, TRBD1 (5 bases). From germline, CDR1 is MNHNS and CDR2 SASEGT. Trimming left V 0 bases short and J 8 bases short, with 16 bases between. The CDR3 spans 15 residues. CDR3 sequence reads: CASSEASGADQGYTF. CDR3 in DNA: TGTGCCAGCAGTGAAGCCTCTGGGGCCGACCAAGGCTACACCTTC.

The chain recombines TRBV2 with TRBJ1-4; TRBD1 is a possible D gene (6 bases). This CDR3 region has 13 residues. Germline V lookup: CDR1 SNHLY, CDR2 FYNNEI. V gave up 2 bases and J gave up 5 bases, with 6 bases separating them. Here the CDR3 reads CASSERGNEKLFF. In DNA form, the CDR3 reads TGTGCCAGCAGTGAAAGGGGGAATGAAAAACTGTTTTTT. The complete variable domain, with remaining parts taken from reference TRBV2 and TRBJ1-4, reads EPEVTQTPSHQVTQMGQEVILRCVPISNHLYFYWYRQILGQKVEFLVSFYNNEISEKSEIFDDQFSVERPDGSNFTLKIRSTKLEDSAMYFCASSERGNEKLFFGSGTQLSVL.

The genes are TRBV5-1 and TRBJ2-5; D possibly corresponds to TRBD1 (5 bases). V lost 3 bases to trimming and J lost 2 bases, with 26 bases between them. CDR3 length: 19 residues. Per the germline V gene, CDR1 is SGHRS and CDR2 is YFSETQ. The CDR3 reads CASSWYGQGAAGLQETQYF. DNA for the CDR3: TGCGCCAGCAGCTGGTACGGGCAAGGGGCCGCAGGCTTACAAGAGACCCAGTACTTC.

This chain uses TRBV10-3 with TRBJ2-7; 7 bases line up with TRBD2. The CDR3 is 18 amino acids. The junction had 11 bases not matched to a gene; V was cut back by 0 bases and J by 0 bases. Germline V gives CDR1 ENHRY, CDR2 SYGVKD. The CDR3: CAISESPGRSGPSYEQYF. DNA of the CDR3: TGTGCCATCAGTGAGTCTCCCGGGAGGAGCGGGCCCTCCTACGAGCAGTACTTC.